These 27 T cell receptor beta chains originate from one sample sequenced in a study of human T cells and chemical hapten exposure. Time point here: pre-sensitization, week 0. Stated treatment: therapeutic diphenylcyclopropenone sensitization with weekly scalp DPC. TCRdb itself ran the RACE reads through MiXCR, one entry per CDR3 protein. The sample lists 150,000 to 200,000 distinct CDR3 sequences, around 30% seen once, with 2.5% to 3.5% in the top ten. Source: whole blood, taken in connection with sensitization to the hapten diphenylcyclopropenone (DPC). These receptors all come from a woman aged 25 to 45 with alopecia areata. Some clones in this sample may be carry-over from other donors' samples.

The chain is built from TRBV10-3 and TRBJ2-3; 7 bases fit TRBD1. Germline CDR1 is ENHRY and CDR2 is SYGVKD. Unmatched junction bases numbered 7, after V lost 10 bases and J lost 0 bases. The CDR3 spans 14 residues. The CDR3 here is CATLDRTSTDTQYF. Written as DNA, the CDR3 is TGTGCCACCCTGGACAGGACTAGCACAGATACGCAGTATTTT.

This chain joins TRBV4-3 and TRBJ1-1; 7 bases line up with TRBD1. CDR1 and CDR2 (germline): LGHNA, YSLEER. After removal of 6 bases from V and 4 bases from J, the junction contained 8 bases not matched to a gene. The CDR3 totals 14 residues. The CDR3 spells CASRKSGQSTEAFF. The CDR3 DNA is TGCGCCAGCAGAAAGTCGGGACAGTCCACTGAAGCTTTCTTT.

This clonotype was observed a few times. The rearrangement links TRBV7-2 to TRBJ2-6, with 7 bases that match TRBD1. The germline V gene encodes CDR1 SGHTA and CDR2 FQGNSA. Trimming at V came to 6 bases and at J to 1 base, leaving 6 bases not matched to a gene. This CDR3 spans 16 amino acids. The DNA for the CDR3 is TGTGCCAGCAGGCCTACAGGGGATTCTGGGGCCAACGTCCTGACTTTC. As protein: CASRPTGDSGANVLTF.

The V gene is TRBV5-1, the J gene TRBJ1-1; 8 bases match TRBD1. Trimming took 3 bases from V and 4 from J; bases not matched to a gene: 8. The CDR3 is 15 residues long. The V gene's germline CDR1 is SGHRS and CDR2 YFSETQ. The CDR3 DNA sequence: TGCGCCAGCAGCTCACCAGGGGGCAGGGGCACTGAAGCTTTCTTT. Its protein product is CASSSPGGRGTEAFF.

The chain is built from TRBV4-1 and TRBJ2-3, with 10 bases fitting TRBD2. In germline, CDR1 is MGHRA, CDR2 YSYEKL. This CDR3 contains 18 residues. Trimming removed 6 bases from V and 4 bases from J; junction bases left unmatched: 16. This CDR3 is CASRKIRGASGRADTQYF. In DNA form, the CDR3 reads TGCGCCAGCAGAAAGATTAGGGGGGCTAGCGGGAGAGCAGATACGCAGTATTTT.

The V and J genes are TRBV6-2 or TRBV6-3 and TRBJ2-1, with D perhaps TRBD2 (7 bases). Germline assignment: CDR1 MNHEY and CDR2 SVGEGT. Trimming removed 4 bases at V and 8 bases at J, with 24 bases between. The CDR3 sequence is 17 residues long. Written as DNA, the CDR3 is TGTGCCAGCAGTTGGGGGACTAACGAGCAGGGGCCACATGAGCAGTTCTTC. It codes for CASSWGTNEQGPHEQFF.

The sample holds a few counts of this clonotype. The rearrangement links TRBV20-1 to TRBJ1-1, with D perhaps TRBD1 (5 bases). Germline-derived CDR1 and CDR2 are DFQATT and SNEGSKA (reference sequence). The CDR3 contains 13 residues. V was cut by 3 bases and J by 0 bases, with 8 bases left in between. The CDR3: CSARKDMNTEAFF. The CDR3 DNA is TGCAGTGCTAGGAAGGACATGAACACTGAAGCTTTCTTT.

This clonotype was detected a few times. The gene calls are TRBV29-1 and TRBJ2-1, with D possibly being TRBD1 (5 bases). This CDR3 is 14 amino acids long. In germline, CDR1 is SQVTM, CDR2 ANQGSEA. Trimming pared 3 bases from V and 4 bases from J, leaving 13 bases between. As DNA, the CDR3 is TGCAGCGTTGATTTTGTAGGGGTTTACAATGAGCAGTTCTTC. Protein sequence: CSVDFVGVYNEQFF.

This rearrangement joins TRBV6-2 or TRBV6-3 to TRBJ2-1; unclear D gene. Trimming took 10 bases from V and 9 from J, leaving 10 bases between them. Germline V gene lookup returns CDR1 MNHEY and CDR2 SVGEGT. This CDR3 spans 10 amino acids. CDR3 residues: CATGIGEQFF. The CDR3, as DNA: TGTGCCACCGGCATTGGTGAGCAGTTCTTC.

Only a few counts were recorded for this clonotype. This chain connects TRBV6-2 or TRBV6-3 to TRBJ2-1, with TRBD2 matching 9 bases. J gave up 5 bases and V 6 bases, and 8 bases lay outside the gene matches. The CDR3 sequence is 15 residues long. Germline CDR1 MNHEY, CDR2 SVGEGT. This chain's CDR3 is CASSRAGGGDNEQFF. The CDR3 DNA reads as TGTGCCAGCAGCAGAGCGGGGGGCGGCGACAATGAGCAGTTCTTC.

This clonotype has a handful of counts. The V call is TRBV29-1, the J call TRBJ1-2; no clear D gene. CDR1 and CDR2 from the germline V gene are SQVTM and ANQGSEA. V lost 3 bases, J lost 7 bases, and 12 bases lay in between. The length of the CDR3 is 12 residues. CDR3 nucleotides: TGCAGCGTTGACTACAGCCTACGTGGCTACACCTTC. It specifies CSVDYSLRGYTF.

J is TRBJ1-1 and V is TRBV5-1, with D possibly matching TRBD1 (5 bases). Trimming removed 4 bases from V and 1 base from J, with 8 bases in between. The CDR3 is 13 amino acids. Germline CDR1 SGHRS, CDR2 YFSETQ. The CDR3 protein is CASSIRENTEAFF. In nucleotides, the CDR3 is TGCGCCAGCAGCATCAGGGAGAACACTGAAGCTTTCTTT. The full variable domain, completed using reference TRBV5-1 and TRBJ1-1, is KAGVTQTPRYLIKTRGQQVTLSCSPISGHRSVSWYQQTPGQGLQFLFEYFSETQRNKGNFPGRFSGRQFSNSRSEMNVSTLELGDSALYLCASSIRENTEAFFGQGTRLTVV.

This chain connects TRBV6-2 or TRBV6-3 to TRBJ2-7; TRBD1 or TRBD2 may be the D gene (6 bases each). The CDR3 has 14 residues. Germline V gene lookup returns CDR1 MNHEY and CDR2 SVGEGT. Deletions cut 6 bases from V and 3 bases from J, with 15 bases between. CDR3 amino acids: CASSRERGDYEQYF. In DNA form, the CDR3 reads TGTGCCAGCAGCCGGGAAAGGGGGGACTACGAGCAGTACTTC.

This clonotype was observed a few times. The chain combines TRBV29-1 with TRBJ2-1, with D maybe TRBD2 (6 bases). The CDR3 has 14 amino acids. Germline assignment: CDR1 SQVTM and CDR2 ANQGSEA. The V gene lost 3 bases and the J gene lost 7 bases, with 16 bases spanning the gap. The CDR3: CSVEIRPSVNEQFF. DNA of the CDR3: TGCAGCGTTGAGATCCGTCCTAGCGTGAATGAGCAGTTCTTC.

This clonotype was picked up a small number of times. The CDR3 sequence: CASSFSNEQFF. DNA of the CDR3: TGTGCCAGCAGCTTCAGCAATGAGCAGTTCTTC. This rearrangement joins TRBV7-9 to TRBJ2-1; no reliable D call. This CDR3 is 11 amino acids long. The V end was cut by 3 bases, the J end by 6 bases, with 3 bases between. Germline V gene data show CDR1 as SEHNR and CDR2 as FQNEAQ (reference sequence).

The CDR3 coding sequence is TGTGCCAGCAGCTTAGATCCGTACAGGGGAGCGAACTATGGCTACACCTTC. Encoded protein: CASSLDPYRGANYGYTF. The J gene is TRBJ1-2, the V gene TRBV11-2, with TRBD1 matching 7 bases. The germline V gene has CDR1 SGHAT and CDR2 FQNNGV. J was trimmed by 2 bases and V by 0 bases; bases with no gene match: 9. The CDR3 is 17 amino acids.

The CDR3 coding sequence is TGTGCCAGCAGTTCTAGCCGCCCACAGGGTATCGGGGAGCTGTTTTTT. This codes for CASSSSRPQGIGELFF. The genes are TRBV12-3 or TRBV12-4 and TRBJ2-2; weak D call: TRBD1 (6 bases). V was trimmed by 4 bases and J by 7 bases, leaving 19 bases between them. The CDR3 is made up of 16 amino acids.

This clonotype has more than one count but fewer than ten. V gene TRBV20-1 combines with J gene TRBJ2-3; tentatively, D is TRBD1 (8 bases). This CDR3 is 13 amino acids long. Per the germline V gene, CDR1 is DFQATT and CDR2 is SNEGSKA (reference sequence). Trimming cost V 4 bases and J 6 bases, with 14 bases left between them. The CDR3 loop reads CSAKNRGGDTQYF. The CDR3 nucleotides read TGCAGTGCTAAAAACAGGGGGGGGGATACGCAGTATTTT.

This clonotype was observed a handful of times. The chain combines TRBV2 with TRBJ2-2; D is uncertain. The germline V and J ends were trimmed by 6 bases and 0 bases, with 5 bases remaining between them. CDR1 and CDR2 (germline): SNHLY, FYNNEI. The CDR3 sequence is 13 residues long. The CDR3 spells CASRVTNTGELFF. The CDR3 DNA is TGTGCCAGCAGAGTAACGAACACCGGGGAGCTGTTTTTT.

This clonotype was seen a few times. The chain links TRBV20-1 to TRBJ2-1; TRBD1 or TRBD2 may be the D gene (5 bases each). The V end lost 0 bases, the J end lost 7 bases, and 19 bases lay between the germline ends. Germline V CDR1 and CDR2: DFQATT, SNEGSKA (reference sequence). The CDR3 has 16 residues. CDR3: CSARDRLGTRGNEQFF. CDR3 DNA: TGCAGTGCTAGAGATCGCCTAGGGACGCGAGGAAATGAGCAGTTCTTC.

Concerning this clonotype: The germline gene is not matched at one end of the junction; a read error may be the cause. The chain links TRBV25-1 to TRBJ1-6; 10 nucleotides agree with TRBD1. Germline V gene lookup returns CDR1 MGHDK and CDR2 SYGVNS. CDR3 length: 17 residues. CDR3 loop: CASRGQGPSSYSSPLHF. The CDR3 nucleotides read TGTGCCAGCAGGGGACAGGGGCCGAGCTCCTATAGTTCACCCCTCCACTTT.

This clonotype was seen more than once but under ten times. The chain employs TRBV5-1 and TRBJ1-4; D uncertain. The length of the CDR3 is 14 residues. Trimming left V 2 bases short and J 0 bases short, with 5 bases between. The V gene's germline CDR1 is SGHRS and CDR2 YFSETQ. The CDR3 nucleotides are TGCGCCAGCAGCTTACTTGCAACTAATGAAAAACTGTTTTTT. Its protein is CASSLLATNEKLFF.

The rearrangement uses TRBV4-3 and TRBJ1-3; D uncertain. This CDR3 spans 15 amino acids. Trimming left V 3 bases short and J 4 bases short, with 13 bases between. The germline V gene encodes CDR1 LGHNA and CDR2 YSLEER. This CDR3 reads CASSQSRAKGNTIYF. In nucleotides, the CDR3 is TGCGCCAGCAGCCAGAGTCGGGCGAAAGGAAACACCATATATTTT.

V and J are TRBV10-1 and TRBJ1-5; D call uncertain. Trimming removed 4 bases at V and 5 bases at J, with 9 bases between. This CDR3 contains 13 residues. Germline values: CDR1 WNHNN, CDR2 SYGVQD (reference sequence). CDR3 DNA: TGCGCCAGCAGTGCTGGGCGGGATCAGCCCCAGCATTTT. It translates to CASSAGRDQPQHF.

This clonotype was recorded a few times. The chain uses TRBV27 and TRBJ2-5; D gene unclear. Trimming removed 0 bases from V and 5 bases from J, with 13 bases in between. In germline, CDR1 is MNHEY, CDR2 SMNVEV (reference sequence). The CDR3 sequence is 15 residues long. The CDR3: CASSLSNSPVETQYF. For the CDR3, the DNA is TGTGCCAGCAGTTTATCGAACAGTCCAGTGGAGACCCAGTACTTC.

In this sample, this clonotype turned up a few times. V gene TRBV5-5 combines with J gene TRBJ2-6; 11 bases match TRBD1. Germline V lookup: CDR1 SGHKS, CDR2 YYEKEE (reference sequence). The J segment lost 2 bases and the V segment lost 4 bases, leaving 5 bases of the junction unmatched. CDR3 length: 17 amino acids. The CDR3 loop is CASSGGQGAAGANVLTF. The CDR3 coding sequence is TGTGCCAGCAGCGGAGGACAGGGGGCAGCTGGGGCCAACGTCCTGACTTTC.

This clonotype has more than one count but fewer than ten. CDR3 DNA: TGTGCCAGCAGCGGGGACAGGGAAGACGGCTACACCTTC. Its translation: CASSGDREDGYTF. The chain is built from TRBV9 and TRBJ1-2, with 9 positions matching TRBD1. The length of the CDR3 is 13 residues. J was trimmed by 8 bases and V by 3 bases; bases with no gene match: 5. Germline CDR1 and CDR2: SGDLS and YYNGEE.